This T cell receptor (beta chain) originates from a study of T cell responses to AZD1222 COVID-19 vaccine. The CDR3 is 14 residues long. The germline V gene encodes CDR1 SGDLS and CDR2 YYNGEE. The V end was cut by 1 base, the J end by 3 bases, with 9 bases between. General study points: Only five or six people who got AZD1222 tested seropositive at baseline. Regions 160-218 and 743-854 held dominance among vaccine-associated CD4 TCRs, which spanned spike. Donors were mostly white British, more females; clonal diversity possibly underestimated. Reportedly, nearly half the spike-specific TCRs target unmutated variant regions.

Sequencing was performed with immunoSEQ multiplex PCR; in TCRdb, only in-frame clones are kept and a portion is missing. The sample holds 140,000 to 150,000 clones; roughly 89% are singletons and the top ten take over 1.5%. As regards this clone: Its antigen is still unknown.

The source material was peripheral blood, sampled on day 0 of AZD1222 vaccination. This chain uses TRBV9 with TRBJ2-3, with D perhaps assigned TRBD1 or TRBD2 (7 bases each). The receptor comes from an adult in good health. CDR3 nucleotide sequence: TGTGCCAGCAGCGTACAGGGGGGGACAGATACGCAGTATTTT. It specifies CASSVQGGTDTQYF.